What follows are 28 T cell receptor beta chains derived from one specimen sequenced in a study of technical replicates of blood from a handful of donors. TCRdb keeps only in-frame clones here, not all; method: immunoSEQ multiplex PCR. The sample records about 80,000 clones, 75% to 95% being singletons. Sequencing was done on a sample of T cells isolated from PBMCs. The receptor source for this set is a human donor in good health.

The rearrangement links TRBV6-5 to TRBJ2-5, with TRBD1 identical over 8 bases. The CDR3 runs 15 residues. Per the germline V gene, CDR1 is MNHEY and CDR2 is SVGAGI. V lost 6 bases, J lost 4 bases, and 10 bases stayed unmatched. CDR3 nucleotides: TGTGCCAGCAGCCCCGGACAGGGAGAACCAGAGACCCAGTACTTC. Residues: CASSPGQGEPETQYF.

This chain uses TRBV4-2 with TRBJ2-5, with D perhaps matching TRBD2 (6 bases). Trimming pared 0 bases from V and 5 bases from J, leaving 10 bases between. This CDR3 spans 14 amino acids. Germline CDR1 is LGHNA and CDR2 is YNFKEQ. The CDR3 nucleotides read TGTGCCAGCAGCCAAGATCCGGGGGTTGAGACCCAGTACTTC. This sequence encodes CASSQDPGVETQYF.

The CDR3 here is CASKRQRGARNTEAFF. For the CDR3, the DNA is TGTGCCAGCAAACGGCAACGGGGGGCGAGGAACACTGAAGCTTTCTTT. This sequence joins TRBV9 and TRBJ1-1; tentatively, D is TRBD1 (6 bases). With 6 bases removed from V and 1 base from J, the gap between germline ends came to 19 bases. Looked up from germline, CDR1 is SGDLS and CDR2 is YYNGEE. This CDR3 has 16 amino acids.

The V call is TRBV28, the J call TRBJ1-2; 9 positions match TRBD1. CDR3 length: 13 amino acids. V gave up 6 bases and J gave up 6 bases; unmatched junction bases: 5. Germline CDR1 is MDHEN and CDR2 is SYDVKM. CDR3 sequence: CASSSGQGHGYTF. Written as DNA, the CDR3 is TGTGCCAGCAGCTCCGGACAGGGGCATGGCTACACCTTC.

The chain has TRBV25-1 and TRBJ2-1; D remains unclear. V shed 2 bases and J shed 8 bases, with 16 bases lying between them. Germline lookup yields CDR1 MGHDK and CDR2 SYGVNS. The length of the CDR3 is 15 residues. The CDR3 coding sequence is TGTGCCAGCAGTGAAGAGTCGTCTTATTCGCATGAGCAGTTCTTC. Translation gives CASSEESSYSHEQFF.

This clone was detected only once. The chain links TRBV6-5 to TRBJ1-1, with D possibly TRBD1 on 5 matching bases. Trimming cost V 8 bases and J 8 bases, with 24 bases left between them. The germline V gene encodes CDR1 MNHEY and CDR2 SVGAGI. The CDR3 contains 15 residues. CDR3 sequence reads: CASGKGQGRGNEAFF. DNA for the CDR3: TGTGCCAGCGGAAAGGGGCAGGGTCGGGGGAACGAAGCTTTCTTT.

The V call is TRBV19, the J call TRBJ2-6; TRBD2 might be the D (7 bases). Germline lookup yields CDR1 LNHDA and CDR2 SQIVND (reference sequence). The CDR3 contains 15 residues. The ends were cut back, 3 bases at V and 3 bases at J, with 9 bases in the middle. The CDR3 DNA reads TGTGCCAGTAGTATGGGGGGGCTTGGGGCCAACGTCCTGACTTTC. Amino acid sequence: CASSMGGLGANVLTF.

The chain links TRBV4-3 to TRBJ1-1, with unresolved D. Germline assignment: CDR1 LGHNA and CDR2 YSLEER. The CDR3 sequence is 15 residues long. Trimming pared 0 bases from V and 2 bases from J, leaving 10 bases between. CDR3 bases: TGCGCCAGCAGCCAAGATCAATACGGTAACACTGAAGCTTTCTTT. Translation gives CASSQDQYGNTEAFF.

This chain uses TRBV4-3 with TRBJ2-3; 12 nucleotides align to TRBD2. V trimming: 0 bases; J trimming: 5 bases; junction bases outside the gene matches: 6. The CDR3 is 17 amino acids. Germline assignment: CDR1 LGHNA and CDR2 YSLEER. The CDR3 DNA reads as TGCGCCAGCAGCCAAGATACTGAACTAGCGGGAGGAGATACGCAGTATTTT. The encoded protein is CASSQDTELAGGDTQYF.

The V call is TRBV7-2, the J call TRBJ2-3; D is undetermined. Trimming shortened V by 3 bases and J by 5 bases, and 3 bases separated the two germline ends. This CDR3 comprises 11 residues. Germline V CDR1 and CDR2: SGHTA, FQGNSA. CDR3 bases: TGTGCCAGCAGCTTTCTAGATACGCAGTATTTT. This sequence encodes CASSFLDTQYF. The full variable domain, its missing parts supplied by reference TRBV7-2 and TRBJ2-3, is GAGVSQSPSNKVTEKGKDVELRCDPISGHTALYWYRQSLGQGLEFLIYFQGNSAPDKSGLPSDRFSAERTGGSVSTLTIQRTQQEDSAVYLCASSFLDTQYFGPGTRLTVL.

The V gene is TRBV7-2, the J gene TRBJ2-5; 9 bases line up with TRBD2. Germline CDR1 and CDR2: SGHTA and FQGNSA. The CDR3 runs 19 residues. Germline trimming cut 0 bases from V and 2 bases from J; bases unmatched to any gene: 13. The CDR3 loop reads CASSLAFGIAGAWQETQYF. In DNA form, the CDR3 reads TGTGCCAGCAGCTTAGCCTTCGGGATAGCGGGAGCCTGGCAAGAGACCCAGTACTTC.

CDR3: CASTPRDSYTEAFF. The CDR3 DNA reads TGTGCCAGCACCCCCCGAGACAGTTACACTGAAGCTTTCTTT. The rearrangement uses TRBV9 and TRBJ1-1, with D maybe TRBD1 (5 bases). CDR3 length: 14 amino acids. V lost 6 bases, J lost 3 bases, and 15 bases lay in between. Germline lookup yields CDR1 SGDLS and CDR2 YYNGEE.

CDR3 amino acids: CASSEALRGAETQYF. The CDR3 bases are TGTGCCAGCAGTGAAGCTCTTCGGGGGGCAGAGACCCAGTACTTC. This rearrangement joins TRBV2 to TRBJ2-5; D may be TRBD2 (7 bases). Germline-derived CDR1 and CDR2 are SNHLY and FYNNEI. V was clipped by 0 bases and J by 4 bases, with 12 bases between them. The CDR3 is made up of 15 amino acids.

The rearrangement links TRBV30 to TRBJ1-2; 7 positions agree with TRBD1. The V gene's germline CDR1 is GTSNPN and CDR2 SVGIG (reference sequence). After removal of 7 bases from V and 4 bases from J, the junction contained 6 bases not matched to a gene. The CDR3 consists of 12 residues. The CDR3 here is CASITGVYGYTF. In DNA, the CDR3 is TGTGCCTCGATCACAGGGGTCTATGGCTACACCTTC.

The chain couples TRBV28 to TRBJ1-2; D uncertain. The CDR3 sequence is 11 residues long. V lost 9 bases to trimming and J lost 5 bases, with 10 bases between them. The germline gives CDR1 MDHEN, CDR2 SYDVKM. CDR3 in amino acids: CASGLSYGYTF. CDR3 bases: TGTGCCAGTGGGCTGTCATATGGCTACACCTTC.

The J gene is TRBJ2-1, the V gene TRBV7-9; 10 bases match TRBD1. V shed 1 base and J 6 bases; nucleotides not matched to a gene: 6. The CDR3 has 16 residues. Germline loops: CDR1 SEHNR, CDR2 FQNEAQ (reference sequence). The CDR3 is CASSLGGTGAPNEQFF. The CDR3 DNA reads TGTGCCAGCAGCTTAGGTGGGACAGGGGCCCCCAATGAGCAGTTCTTC.

This rearrangement joins TRBV11-2 to TRBJ1-5, with D uncertain. In germline, CDR1 is SGHAT, CDR2 FQNNGV. There are 13 residues in the CDR3. Trimming shortened V by 4 bases and J by 2 bases, and 6 bases separated the two germline ends. The CDR3 is CASSWGGNQPQHF. Written as DNA, the CDR3 is TGTGCCAGCAGCTGGGGAGGCAATCAGCCCCAGCATTTT.

V usage is TRBV6-5 and J usage is TRBJ1-1; D call uncertain. The CDR3 length is 15 residues. Germline loops: CDR1 MNHEY, CDR2 SVGAGI. V lost 0 bases and J 2 bases, leaving 10 bases between the germline ends. The CDR3 loop reads CASSYSGESNTEAFF. DNA for the CDR3: TGTGCCAGCAGTTACTCTGGAGAATCCAACACTGAAGCTTTCTTT.

The genes are TRBV5-1 and TRBJ2-2; 8 bases align to TRBD1. V lost 5 bases, J lost 3 bases, and 9 bases stayed unmatched. CDR1 is SGHRS and CDR2 is YFSETQ in the germline V gene. The CDR3 has 16 amino acids. The CDR3 nucleotides read TGCGCCAGCAGTTCATCCCAGGGGGCGGACACCGGGGAGCTGTTTTTT. Its protein is CASSSSQGADTGELFF.

CDR3 amino acids: CATSRDGQGVYGYTF. For the CDR3, the DNA is TGTGCCACCAGCAGAGATGGACAGGGGGTCTATGGCTACACCTTC. The V call is TRBV15, the J call TRBJ1-2; TRBD1 agrees at 10 bases. Germline CDR1 and CDR2: LNHNV and YYDKDF (reference sequence). V lost 0 bases, J lost 4 bases, and 2 bases stayed unmatched. The CDR3 is made up of 15 amino acids. Full variable domain (outside the CDR3, taken from reference TRBV15 and TRBJ1-2): DAMVIQNPRYQVTQFGKPVTLSCSQTLNHNVMYWYQQKSSQAPKLLFHYYDKDFNNEADTPDNFQSRRPNTSFCFLDIRSPGLGDTAMYLCATSRDGQGVYGYTFGSGTRLTVV.

The CDR3: CASSLDSYSGNTIYF. In DNA, the CDR3 is TGCGCCAGCAGCTTGGACAGCTACTCTGGAAACACCATATATTTT. The chain combines TRBV5-1 with TRBJ1-3; D gene ambiguous. CDR3 length: 15 amino acids. Trimming cost V 0 bases and J 0 bases, with 7 bases left between them. In germline, CDR1 is SGHRS, CDR2 YFSETQ. Full variable domain (missing parts from reference TRBV5-1 and TRBJ1-3): KAGVTQTPRYLIKTRGQQVTLSCSPISGHRSVSWYQQTPGQGLQFLFEYFSETQRNKGNFPGRFSGRQFSNSRSEMNVSTLELGDSALYLCASSLDSYSGNTIYFGEGSWLTVV.

The gene calls are TRBV2 and TRBJ2-1; D is unresolved. Germline assignment: CDR1 SNHLY and CDR2 FYNNEI. The CDR3 loop spans 14 amino acids. V gave up 1 base and J gave up 6 bases, with 10 bases separating them. This chain's CDR3 is CASSEEVQFNEQFF. The CDR3 DNA follows: TGTGCCAGCAGTGAAGAGGTACAGTTCAATGAGCAGTTCTTC.

The CDR3 reads CAWDTSGRGTDTQYF. The CDR3 DNA follows: TGTGCCTGGGACACTAGCGGGAGGGGCACAGATACGCAGTATTTT. The V gene is TRBV30, the J gene TRBJ2-3; TRBD2 aligns across 13 bases. This CDR3 has 15 amino acids. Germline V lookup: CDR1 GTSNPN, CDR2 SVGIG (reference sequence). The V and J ends lost 5 bases and 1 base, in that order; junction bases with no gene match: 3.

V gene TRBV9 combines with J gene TRBJ2-1, with TRBD2 matching 7 bases. The V gene end was trimmed by 4 bases and the J gene end by 1 base; junction bases not matched to a gene: 11. Per the germline V gene, CDR1 is SGDLS and CDR2 is YYNGEE. CDR3 length: 17 residues. The chain's CDR3 is CASSTSPGRGSYNEQFF. Here the CDR3 DNA reads TGTGCCAGCAGCACATCCCCGGGGCGGGGGTCCTACAATGAGCAGTTCTTC.

The chain joins TRBV29-1 to TRBJ2-1, with TRBD2 matching 10 bases. Germline lookup yields CDR1 SQVTM and CDR2 ANQGSEA. V was pared by 6 bases and J by 4 bases, with 6 bases of the junction left unmatched. The CDR3 consists of 14 residues. The CDR3 region is CSVPSGRNYNEQFF. The CDR3 DNA reads as TGCAGCGTACCTAGCGGGAGAAATTACAATGAGCAGTTCTTC.

This chain links TRBV6-5 with TRBJ2-7, with D hard to call. The ends were cut back, 0 bases at V and 2 bases at J, with 11 bases in the middle. This CDR3 is 15 amino acids long. The V gene's germline CDR1 is MNHEY and CDR2 SVGAGI. The CDR3 DNA follows: TGTGCCAGCAGTTACTCGAGTTCCCCGGCCTACGAGCAGTACTTC. This translates into CASSYSSSPAYEQYF.

This clone was counted a few times. This rearrangement joins TRBV30 to TRBJ1-2; D gene uncertain. Germline V gene lookup returns CDR1 GTSNPN and CDR2 SVGIG (reference sequence). V lost 7 bases and J 4 bases, leaving 19 bases between the germline ends. The CDR3 consists of 14 residues. CDR3 sequence: CASTAPRDTYGYTF. In DNA form, the CDR3 reads TGTGCCTCTACTGCCCCCCGAGACACCTATGGCTACACCTTC.

The chain employs TRBV28 and TRBJ2-7; 13 positions agree with TRBD2. CDR1 MDHEN and CDR2 SYDVKM come from the germline V gene. The J segment lost 0 bases and the V segment lost 2 bases, leaving 7 bases of the junction unmatched. This CDR3 comprises 18 residues. The CDR3 DNA reads as TGTGCCAGCAGTTTACCGGGACTAGCGGGATTAAGCTCCTACGAGCAGTACTTC. It yields the protein CASSLPGLAGLSSYEQYF.